This is a list of T cell receptor beta chains from one sample in a study of CD8 T cells in ankylosing spondylitis. TCRdb independently ran MiXCR on the 5' RACE reads; one entry per CDR3 protein. The sample has more than 500,000 distinct CDR3 sequences, less than 6% seen once. Sequences were obtained from blood, either unsorted or a sorted T cell fraction (not recorded which). Receptors originate from a male donor with ankylosing spondylitis. Each CDR3 is given with its conserved first and last residue. Each record gives: clone size, J gene, V gene, D gene, CDR3 protein, CDR3 DNA. The D gene is left open where the match is weak. A row's size may be missing; if present it is once, few, many or a size class.

many,TRBJ1-2,TRBV5-1,.,CASTVGPTLYGYTF,TGCGCCAGCACCGTGGGACCGACCCTATATGGCTACACCTTC
many,TRBJ2-7,TRBV6-2/TRBV6-3,TRBD2,CASSRAGLSYEQYF,TGTGCCAGCAGTCGAGCGGGACTATCCTACGAGCAGTACTTC
few,TRBJ2-1,TRBV3-1,TRBD2,CASSPRTSGSPNNEQFF,TGTGCCAGCAGCCCGCGGACTAGCGGGAGCCCCAACAATGAGCAGTTCTTC
many,TRBJ2-1,TRBV20-1,TRBD2,CSASASGRTNEQFF,TGCAGTGCTAGCGCTAGCGGGAGAACTAATGAGCAGTTCTTC
many,TRBJ2-1,TRBV7-9,TRBD1,CASSGRDRYNEQFF,TGTGCCAGCAGCGGACGGGACAGATACAATGAGCAGTTCTTC
many,TRBJ2-5,TRBV6-5,TRBD1,CASSYSMSRDREETQYF,TGTGCCAGCAGTTACTCCATGTCCCGGGACAGGGAAGAGACCCAGTACTTC
many,TRBJ2-2,TRBV7-8,TRBD1,CASSLGTGAGELFF,TGTGCCAGCAGCTTAGGGACAGGTGCCGGGGAGCTGTTTTTT
few,TRBJ2-3,TRBV7-2,TRBD2,CASSSRRRGGTDTQYF,TGTGCCAGCAGCTCAAGACGTCGGGGGGGTACAGATACGCAGTATTTT
many,TRBJ2-7,TRBV7-9,TRBD2,CASSFVLRGGEQYF,TGTGCCAGCAGCTTTGTCCTGAGGGGAGGGGAGCAGTACTTC
few,TRBJ1-1,TRBV28,.,CASSPAGRYTEAFF,TGTGCCAGCAGCCCTGCGGGGCGTTACACTGAAGCTTTCTTT
many,TRBJ2-5,TRBV11-1,TRBD2,CASSRLLAGVFAGETQYF,TGTGCCAGCAGCCGTTTACTAGCGGGAGTCTTCGCCGGGGAGACCCAGTACTTC
many,TRBJ2-2,TRBV27,.,CASRSDTGELFF,TGTGCCAGCCGGTCTGATACCGGGGAGCTGTTTTTT
many,TRBJ1-5,TRBV6-2/TRBV6-3,.,CASSGGTGIQPQHF,TGTGCCAGCAGTGGCGGGACTGGCATTCAGCCCCAGCATTTT
few,TRBJ2-6,TRBV5-1,TRBD2,CASTPGGAGANVLTF,TGCGCCAGCACCCCGGGGGGGGCTGGGGCCAACGTCCTGACTTTC
many,TRBJ2-7,TRBV5-1,.,CASSLEQSYEQYF,TGCGCCAGCAGCTTGGAACAGTCCTACGAGCAGTACTTC
.,TRBJ2-7,TRBV6-1,.,CASRHKGRVPYEQYF,TGTGCCAGCAGGCACAAGGGACGGGTCCCCTACGAGCAGTACTTC
many,TRBJ2-5,TRBV15,TRBD2,CATSRESSGRETQYF,TGTGCCACCAGCAGAGAGTCTAGCGGGAGGGAGACCCAGTACTTC
many,TRBJ1-4,TRBV6-1,.,CASSTEVNEKLFF,TGTGCCAGCAGTACGGAAGTAAATGAAAAACTGTTTTTT
many,TRBJ1-1,TRBV5-1,TRBD1,CASSTSTGGATEAFF,TGCGCCAGCAGCACCTCGACAGGGGGAGCTACCGAAGCTTTCTTT
many,TRBJ2-2,TRBV12-3/TRBV12-4,.,CASSGPGTPTGELFF,TGTGCCAGCAGTGGCCCCGGGACACCCACCGGGGAGCTGTTTTTT
many,TRBJ2-7,TRBV29-1,.,CSVLVGYEQYF,TGCAGCGTTCTTGTCGGCTACGAGCAGTACTTC
many,TRBJ2-1,TRBV5-1,TRBD2,CASSSSASGRNYNEQFF,TGCGCCAGCAGCTCATCGGCTAGCGGGAGGAATTACAATGAGCAGTTCTTC
many,TRBJ1-5,TRBV20-1,.,CSAKYSNQPQHF,TGCAGTGCTAAGTATAGCAATCAGCCCCAGCATTTT
many,TRBJ1-1,TRBV7-2,.,CASSLATGTEAFF,TGTGCCAGCAGCTTAGCGACGGGAACTGAAGCTTTCTTT
many,TRBJ1-5,TRBV20-1,.,CSARYGAQDNQPQHF,TGCAGTGCTAGATACGGGGCGCAGGACAATCAGCCCCAGCATTTT
many,TRBJ2-2,TRBV10-3,TRBD1,CAIQMGQGLPRPNTGELFF,TGTGCCATCCAAATGGGACAGGGGCTCCCAAGACCGAACACCGGGGAGCTGTTTTTT
many,TRBJ2-2,TRBV20-1,.,CSASQGGAGELFF,TGCAGTGCGTCACAGGGTGGGGCCGGGGAGCTGTTTTTT
few,TRBJ2-3,TRBV10-3,TRBD2,CAIGLAERSDTQYF,TGTGCCATTGGACTAGCGGAGAGATCAGATACGCAGTATTTT
many,TRBJ2-7,TRBV6-2/TRBV6-3,TRBD2,CASSGGLADYEQYF,TGTGCCAGCAGCGGGGGACTAGCGGACTACGAGCAGTACTTC
many,TRBJ2-7,TRBV10-3,TRBD2,CAISDASGRLYEQYF,TGTGCCATCAGTGATGCTAGCGGGCGCCTCTACGAGCAGTACTTC
.,TRBJ1-3,TRBV5-1,.,CASSLEAVISGNTIYF,TGCGCCAGCAGCTTGGAGGCAGTCATCTCTGGAAACACCATATATTTT
many,TRBJ1-4,TRBV5-1,.,CASSLDSPGEKLFF,TGCGCCAGCAGCTTGGACAGTCCAGGTGAAAAACTGTTTTTT
many,TRBJ2-1,TRBV7-8,.,CASSLDAYSYNEQFF,TGTGCCAGCAGCTTAGACGCGTACTCCTACAATGAGCAGTTCTTC
many,TRBJ2-1,TRBV11-2,.,CASSLIPGKSSYNEQFF,TGTGCCAGCAGCTTAATCCCCGGCAAGAGCTCCTACAATGAGCAGTTCTTC
many,TRBJ2-7,TRBV27,TRBD1,CASSLSGGRGRYEQYF,TGTGCCAGCAGTTTGTCAGGGGGTCGGGGTAGGTACGAGCAGTACTTC
many,TRBJ2-2,TRBV12-3/TRBV12-4,TRBD2,CASSPSRAGNGELFF,TGTGCCAGCAGCCCCTCGAGAGCGGGGAATGGGGAGCTGTTTTTT
.,TRBJ2-3,TRBV18,.,CASSPLRAITDTQYF,TGTGCCAGCTCACCCCTCCGAGCGATCACAGATACGCAGTATTTT
many,TRBJ2-5,TRBV4-3,.,CASSQGGRTLETQYF,TGCGCCAGCAGCCAAGGGGGACGTACCCTAGAGACCCAGTACTTC
many,TRBJ1-3,TRBV5-1,.,CASSLGTPSGNTIYF,TGCGCCAGCAGCCTTGGGACTCCGTCTGGAAACACCATATATTTT
few,TRBJ2-4,TRBV9,.,CASSVGVGGAKNIQYF,TGTGCCAGCAGCGTAGGGGTTGGGGGGGCCAAAAACATTCAGTACTTC
many,TRBJ1-2,TRBV20-1,TRBD1,CSAIYRGNYGYTF,TGCAGTGCTATCTACAGGGGTAACTATGGCTACACCTTC
many,TRBJ1-1,TRBV5-1,.,CASSQGRRNTEAFF,TGCGCCAGCAGCCAGGGCCGCCGGAACACTGAAGCTTTCTTT
few,TRBJ2-7,TRBV19,.,CASSIAQDHSYEQYF,TGTGCCAGTAGTATTGCACAGGACCACTCCTACGAGCAGTACTTC